This TCR beta chain was captured by sequencing in a study of T cell responses to AZD1222 COVID-19 vaccine. Findings and limits, study-wide: Spike-specific TCRs gained breadth and depth after people received two AZD1222 doses. Regions left unmutated in variants are reportedly the target of nearly half of spike-specific TCRs. The study sampled repertoires only after the peak T cell response. Donors in the cohort were predominantly white British and more often female, and clonal diversity was possibly underestimated.

In the case of this clone: The antigen is undetermined.

The CDR3 covers 14 residues. The V gene lost 0 bases and the J gene lost 0 bases, with 5 bases spanning the gap. Germline V gene sequence: CDR1 WSHSY, CDR2 SAAADI. TCRdb's copy holds only in-frame clones and misses some; the assay was immunoSEQ multiplex PCR. The sample has tens of thousands of clones; approximately 87% are singletons. The genes are TRBV10-2 and TRBJ1-1; D unresolved. Specimen: peripheral blood, collected 28 days after the second AZD1222 dose. The clonotype originates from an adult who received the AZD1222 COVID-19 vaccine. CDR3 sequence (DNA): TGCGCCAGCAGTGAGTCGGAGGTGAACACTGAAGCTTTCTTT. Amino acids: CASSESEVNTEAFF.